Below are 25 T cell receptor beta chains sequenced from a single sample in a study of blood T cell repertoires in COVID-19. Generated by immunoSEQ multiplex PCR, the TCRdb table keeps only in-frame clones and is missing some. The sample yields 100,000 to 110,000 clones, around four fifths seen once. What was sequenced was peripheral blood. These receptors were obtained from a man aged 65 to 85 with active or convalescent COVID-19.

The V gene is TRBV19, the J gene TRBJ1-4; 7 bases align to TRBD1. The V and J ends lost 4 bases and 6 bases, in that order; junction bases with no gene match: 8. This CDR3 comprises 15 residues. The germline V gene has CDR1 LNHDA and CDR2 SQIVND (reference sequence). Written as DNA, the CDR3 is TGTGCCAGTAGTAGATCTCAAGACAGGGATGAAAAACTGTTTTTT. It is translated as CASSRSQDRDEKLFF.

The chain carries TRBV10-3 and TRBJ1-1; D may be TRBD1 (6 bases). V was trimmed by 4 bases and J by 3 bases, leaving 12 bases between them. Germline lookup yields CDR1 ENHRY and CDR2 SYGVKD. This CDR3 spans 14 amino acids. CDR3 region: CAISAGGRDTEAFF. CDR3 coding DNA: TGTGCCATCAGTGCGGGGGGGCGGGACACTGAAGCTTTCTTT.

J is TRBJ2-3 and V is TRBV6-5, with 12 bases aligning to TRBD2. CDR3 length: 16 amino acids. Unmatched junction bases numbered 8, after V lost 0 bases and J lost 10 bases. Germline values: CDR1 MNHEY, CDR2 SVGAGI. This chain's CDR3 is CASSYSGLAGGHAQYF. The DNA of the CDR3 is TGTGCCAGCAGTTACTCCGGGCTAGCGGGGGGGCATGCGCAGTATTTT.

This chain uses TRBV12-5 with TRBJ2-5; 7 nucleotides line up with TRBD2. The CDR3 sequence is 13 residues long. V shed 6 bases and J 5 bases; nucleotides not matched to a gene: 6. Germline V gene lookup returns CDR1 LGHNT and CDR2 FRNRAP. The CDR3 sequence: CASGPGGSETQYF. CDR3 in DNA: TGTGCTAGTGGCCCCGGGGGGTCGGAGACCCAGTACTTC. Full variable domain (remainder filled in from reference TRBV12-5 and TRBJ2-5): DARVTQTPRHKVTEMGQEVTMRCQPILGHNTVFWYRQTMMQGLELLAYFRNRAPLDDSGMPKDRFSAEMPDATLATLKIQPSEPRDSAVYFCASGPGGSETQYFGPGTRLLVL.

This chain connects TRBV11-3 to TRBJ1-2; 9 bases map to TRBD1. The ends lost 3 bases at V and 2 bases at J; junction bases unmatched: 7. The V gene's germline CDR1 is SGHNT and CDR2 YENEEA. The CDR3 has 16 residues. CDR3: CASSFSPGQGNYGYTF. The CDR3 nucleotides read TGTGCCAGCAGCTTTAGCCCGGGACAGGGCAACTATGGCTACACCTTC.

This clone was counted only a few times. The chain combines TRBV3-1 (or the pseudogene TRBV3-2) with TRBJ1-5; D is possibly TRBD1 (5 bases). The V gene's germline CDR1 is LGHDT and CDR2 YNNKEL (reference sequence). This CDR3 is 14 amino acids long. V was cut by 3 bases and J by 6 bases, with 12 bases left in between. CDR3 sequence: CASSHGPGVQPQHF. CDR3 nucleotide sequence: TGTGCCAGCAGCCACGGGCCGGGGGTTCAGCCCCAGCATTTT.

The rearrangement joins TRBV7-3 to TRBJ2-3; 8 positions match TRBD2. The CDR3 sequence is 18 residues long. CDR1 is SGHTA and CDR2 is FQGTGA in the germline V gene. The trim removed 0 bases at V and 1 base at J, leaving 9 bases unmatched. The CDR3 coding sequence is TGTGCCAGCAGCTTAACGGTTAAAGCGGGAGATGGCACAGATACGCAGTATTTT. It is translated as CASSLTVKAGDGTDTQYF. Using reference TRBV7-3 and TRBJ2-3 for the parts outside the CDR3, the full variable domain is GAGVSQTPSNKVTEKGKYVELRCDPISGHTALYWYRQSLGQGPEFLIYFQGTGAADDSGLPNDRFFAVRPEGSVSTLKIQRTERGDSAVYLCASSLTVKAGDGTDTQYFGPGTRLTVL.

The chain links TRBV27 to TRBJ1-2; 7 bases are a match to TRBD1. Trimming cost V 6 bases and J 4 bases; bases outside gene matches: 14. The germline V gene encodes CDR1 MNHEY and CDR2 SMNVEV (reference sequence). This CDR3 region has 16 residues. CDR3 sequence: CASSPLGTASSYGYTF. In DNA form, the CDR3 reads TGTGCCAGCAGCCCCCTCGGGACAGCATCTAGCTATGGCTACACCTTC.

The chain combines TRBV5-6 with TRBJ1-1; 9 bases fit TRBD1. CDR3 size: 15 residues. With 4 bases clipped from V and 6 bases from J, the junction kept 10 bases outside the gene matches. CDR1 SGHDT and CDR2 YYEEEE come from the germline V gene. CDR3 loop: CASSATDRGRAEAFF. Written as DNA, the CDR3 is TGTGCCAGCAGCGCCACGGACAGGGGACGTGCTGAAGCTTTCTTT.

The rearrangement uses TRBV29-1 and TRBJ1-1, with 7 bases fitting TRBD1. V shed 2 bases, J shed 5 bases, and the junction held 5 bases outside the gene matches. The CDR3 spans 13 residues. From germline, CDR1 is SQVTM and CDR2 ANQGSEA. Written as DNA, the CDR3 is TGCAGCGTTGAACAAGGGGGACAGACTGAAGCTTTCTTT. Its translation: CSVEQGGQTEAFF.

This sequence joins TRBV7-2 and TRBJ2-7; 7 positions match TRBD2. The CDR3 runs to 14 residues. Germline loops: CDR1 SGHTA, CDR2 FQGNSA. V shed 4 bases and J 6 bases; nucleotides not matched to a gene: 9. The chain's CDR3 is CASSYQGGPGEQYF. In DNA form, the CDR3 reads TGTGCCAGCAGCTACCAGGGAGGGCCCGGCGAGCAGTACTTC. Using reference TRBV7-2 and TRBJ2-7 for the parts outside the CDR3, the full variable domain is GAGVSQSPSNKVTEKGKDVELRCDPISGHTALYWYRQSLGQGLEFLIYFQGNSAPDKSGLPSDRFSAERTGGSVSTLTIQRTQQEDSAVYLCASSYQGGPGEQYFGPGTRLTVT.

The V and J genes are TRBV28 and TRBJ1-2; the match to TRBD1 covers 8 bases. Germline assignment: CDR1 MDHEN and CDR2 SYDVKM. CDR3 size: 15 residues. Unmatched junction bases numbered 12, after V lost 8 bases and J lost 4 bases. CDR3 region: CASLSPRGRGYGYTF. As DNA, the CDR3 is TGTGCCAGCCTAAGCCCCAGGGGGCGCGGCTATGGCTACACCTTC.

The chain employs TRBV6-2 or TRBV6-3 and TRBJ2-7, with a possible D match to TRBD2 (6 bases). V lost 5 bases to trimming and J lost 3 bases, with 17 bases between them. The germline V gene encodes CDR1 MNHEY and CDR2 SVGEGT. This CDR3 contains 15 residues. CDR3 coding DNA: TGTGCCAGCAGTGACCTCGATGTGGGACTCTACGAGCAGTACTTC. Translation gives CASSDLDVGLYEQYF.

CDR3 amino acids: CASSLPRTLGGYTF. Here the CDR3 DNA reads TGTGCCAGCAGCTTACCACGGACACTTGGGGGCTACACCTTC. The rearrangement uses TRBV5-4 and TRBJ1-2; D is perhaps TRBD1 (5 bases). Germline CDR1 is SGHNT and CDR2 is YYREEE (reference sequence). The CDR3 loop spans 14 amino acids. V was shortened by 2 bases and J by 8 bases, with 16 bases between the two germline ends. Together with reference TRBV5-4 and TRBJ1-2, the CDR3 gives the full variable domain: ETGVTQSPTHLIKTRGQQVTLRCSSQSGHNTVSWYQQALGQGPQFIFQYYREEENGRGNFPPRFSGLQFPNYSSELNVNALELDDSALYLCASSLPRTLGGYTFGSGTRLTVV.

This clone has more than one count but fewer than ten. V and J are TRBV7-9 and TRBJ1-1, with 9 positions matching TRBD1. V was clipped by 2 bases and J by 0 bases; unmatched bases: 4. CDR3 length equals 16 residues. The germline V gene encodes CDR1 SEHNR and CDR2 FQNEAQ (reference sequence). This chain's CDR3 is CASSLTGGRLNTEAFF. CDR3 coding DNA: TGTGCCAGCAGCTTAACAGGGGGCAGGTTGAACACTGAAGCTTTCTTT.

This clone showed up just once. The rearrangement joins TRBV6-1 to TRBJ2-5, with 8 bases that match TRBD1. Trimming cost V 2 bases and J 2 bases; bases outside gene matches: 1. The CDR3 is 14 residues long. Germline loops: CDR1 MNHNS, CDR2 SASEGT. In DNA, the CDR3 is TGTGCCAGCAGTGAAAACAGGGGGCAAGAGACCCAGTACTTC. Residues: CASSENRGQETQYF.

This chain connects TRBV10-3 to TRBJ2-5; possible D gene TRBD1, 6 bases. Germline values: CDR1 ENHRY, CDR2 SYGVKD. The ends were cut back, 6 bases at V and 2 bases at J, with 10 bases in the middle. The CDR3 covers 13 residues. CDR3 amino acids: CAISIGQQETQYF. CDR3 DNA sequence: TGTGCCATCAGCATCGGACAGCAAGAGACCCAGTACTTC.

The genes are TRBV6-5 and TRBJ2-3, with 12 bases aligning to TRBD2. V lost 4 bases and J lost 6; bases outside the gene matches: 8. The germline CDR1 and CDR2 sequences are MNHEY and SVGAGI. CDR3 length equals 16 residues. The CDR3, as DNA: TGTGCCAGCAGTTCTAGGACTAGCGGGGTTGTGGATACGCAGTATTTT. Amino acids: CASSSRTSGVVDTQYF.

The V and J genes are TRBV5-1 and TRBJ2-1; 7 bases match TRBD2. CDR1 is SGHRS, CDR2 YFSETQ, per germline. This CDR3 spans 14 amino acids. The J segment lost 5 bases and the V segment lost 4 bases, leaving 6 bases of the junction unmatched. This chain's CDR3 is CASSVAGTNNEQFF. CDR3 in DNA: TGCGCCAGCAGCGTAGCCGGGACTAACAATGAGCAGTTCTTC. Variable domain in full (rest from reference TRBV5-1 and TRBJ2-1): KAGVTQTPRYLIKTRGQQVTLSCSPISGHRSVSWYQQTPGQGLQFLFEYFSETQRNKGNFPGRFSGRQFSNSRSEMNVSTLELGDSALYLCASSVAGTNNEQFFGPGTRLTVL.

The chain couples TRBV4-3 to TRBJ1-2, with D possibly matching TRBD1 (5 bases). V was shortened by 0 bases and J by 3 bases, with 14 bases between the two germline ends. The CDR3 runs 16 residues. CDR1 is LGHNA and CDR2 is YSLEER in the germline V gene. The CDR3 spells CASSQDVAGEYYGYTF. The CDR3 nucleotides read TGCGCCAGCAGCCAAGATGTGGCGGGGGAGTACTATGGCTACACCTTC.

The rearrangement joins TRBV10-2 to TRBJ1-1; 8 bases are shared with TRBD1. The V and J ends lost 4 bases and 1 base, in that order; junction bases with no gene match: 11. This CDR3 spans 17 amino acids. Germline values: CDR1 WSHSY, CDR2 SAAADI. The CDR3 sequence is CASSGVVFDRGNTEAFF. In DNA, the CDR3 is TGCGCCAGCAGTGGGGTTGTATTCGACAGGGGGAACACTGAAGCTTTCTTT.

CDR3 sequence reads: CASKVGGPSYNEQFF. CDR3 DNA sequence: TGTGCCAGCAAGGTGGGAGGACCCTCCTACAATGAGCAGTTCTTC. The rearrangement links TRBV2 to TRBJ2-1, with TRBD2 as a possible D gene (6 bases). Germline V gene lookup returns CDR1 SNHLY and CDR2 FYNNEI. The CDR3 runs to 15 residues. V shed 7 bases and J shed 0 bases, with 13 bases lying between them.

The gene calls are TRBV3-1 (or the pseudogene TRBV3-2) and TRBJ2-5; 8 positions agree with TRBD1. The CDR3 is 15 amino acids. The ends lost 4 bases at V and 5 bases at J; junction bases unmatched: 9. Per germline, CDR1 LGHDT and CDR2 YNNKEL (reference sequence). In nucleotides, the CDR3 is TGTGCCAGCAGCCGCAGGGGGCGCGGGGAGGAGACCCAGTACTTC. It codes for CASSRRGRGEETQYF.

The DNA for the CDR3 is TGTGCCAGCAGTTACTCGCGTGGCGGGAGGGTCCAGAGCTCCTACAATGAGCAGTTCTTC. As protein: CASSYSRGGRVQSSYNEQFF. The V gene is TRBV6-2 or TRBV6-3, the J gene TRBJ2-1; 9 bases line up with TRBD2. Trimming took 0 bases from V and 0 from J; bases not matched to a gene: 12. Germline CDR1 and CDR2: MNHEY and SVGEGT. CDR3 length equals 20 residues.

V and J are TRBV6-6 and TRBJ1-5; perhaps TRBD1 as D (6 bases). The CDR3 is made up of 15 amino acids. V dropped 2 bases and J dropped 6 bases, with 14 bases sitting between them. Germline V lookup: CDR1 MNHNY, CDR2 SVGAGI (reference sequence). CDR3 sequence (DNA): TGTGCCAGCAGTTACCGTAGACAGGACCGTCAGCCCCAGCATTTT. Residues: CASSYRRQDRQPQHF.